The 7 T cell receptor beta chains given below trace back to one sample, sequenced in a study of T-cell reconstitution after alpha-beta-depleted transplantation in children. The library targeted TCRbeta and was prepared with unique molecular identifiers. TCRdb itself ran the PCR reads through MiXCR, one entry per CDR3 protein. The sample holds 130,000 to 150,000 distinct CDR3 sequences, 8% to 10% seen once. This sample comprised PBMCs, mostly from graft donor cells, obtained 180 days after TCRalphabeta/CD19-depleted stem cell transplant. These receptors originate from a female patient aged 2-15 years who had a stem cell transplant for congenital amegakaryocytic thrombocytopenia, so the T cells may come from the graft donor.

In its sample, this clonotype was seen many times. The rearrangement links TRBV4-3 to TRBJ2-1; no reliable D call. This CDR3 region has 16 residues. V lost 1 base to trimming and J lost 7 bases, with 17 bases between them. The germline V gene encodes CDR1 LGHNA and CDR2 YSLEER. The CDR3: CASSQVLGHLGNEQFF. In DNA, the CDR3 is TGCGCCAGCAGCCAAGTTCTAGGGCATCTTGGGAATGAGCAGTTCTTC.

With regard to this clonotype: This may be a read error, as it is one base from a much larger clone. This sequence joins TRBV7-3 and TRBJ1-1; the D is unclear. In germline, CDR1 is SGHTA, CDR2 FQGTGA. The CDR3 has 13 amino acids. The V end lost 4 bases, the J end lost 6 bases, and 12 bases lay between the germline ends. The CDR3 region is CASSSNRNSEAFF. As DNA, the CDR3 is TGTGCCAGCAGCTCGAACCGAAACTCTGAAGCTTTCTTT.

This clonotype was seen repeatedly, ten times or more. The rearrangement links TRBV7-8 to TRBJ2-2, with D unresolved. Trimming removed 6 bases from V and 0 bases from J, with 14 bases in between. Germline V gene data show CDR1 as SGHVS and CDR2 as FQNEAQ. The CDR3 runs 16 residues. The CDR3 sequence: CASRSDWVANTGELFF. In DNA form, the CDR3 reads TGTGCCAGCAGATCAGACTGGGTCGCGAACACCGGGGAGCTGTTTTTT.

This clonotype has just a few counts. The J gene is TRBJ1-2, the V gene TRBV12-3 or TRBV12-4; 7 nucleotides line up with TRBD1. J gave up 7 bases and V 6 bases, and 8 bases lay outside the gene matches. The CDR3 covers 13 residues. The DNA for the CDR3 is TGTGCCAGCAGCACAGGGGTCGGAGGTGGCTACACCTTC. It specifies CASSTGVGGGYTF.

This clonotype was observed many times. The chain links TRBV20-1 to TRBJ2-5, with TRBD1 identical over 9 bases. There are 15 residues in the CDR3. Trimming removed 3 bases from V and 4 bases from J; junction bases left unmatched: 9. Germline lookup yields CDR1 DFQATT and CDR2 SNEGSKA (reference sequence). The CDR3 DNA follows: TGCAGTGCTAGGCCGGGACAGGGAGGACGAGAGACCCAGTACTTC. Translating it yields CSARPGQGGRETQYF.

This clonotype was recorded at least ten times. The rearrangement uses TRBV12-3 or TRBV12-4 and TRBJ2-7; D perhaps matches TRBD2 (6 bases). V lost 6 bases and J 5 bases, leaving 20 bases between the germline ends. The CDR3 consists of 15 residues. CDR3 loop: CASSFSGGRKDEQYF. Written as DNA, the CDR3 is TGTGCCAGCAGCTTCTCGGGTGGGAGGAAGGACGAGCAGTACTTC.

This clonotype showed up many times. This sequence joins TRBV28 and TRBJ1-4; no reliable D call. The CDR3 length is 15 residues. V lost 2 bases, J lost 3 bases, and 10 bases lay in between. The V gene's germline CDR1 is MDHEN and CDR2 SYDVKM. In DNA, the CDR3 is TGTGCCAGCAGTTTAGGGTTCACGGCTAATGAAAAACTGTTTTTT. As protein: CASSLGFTANEKLFF.